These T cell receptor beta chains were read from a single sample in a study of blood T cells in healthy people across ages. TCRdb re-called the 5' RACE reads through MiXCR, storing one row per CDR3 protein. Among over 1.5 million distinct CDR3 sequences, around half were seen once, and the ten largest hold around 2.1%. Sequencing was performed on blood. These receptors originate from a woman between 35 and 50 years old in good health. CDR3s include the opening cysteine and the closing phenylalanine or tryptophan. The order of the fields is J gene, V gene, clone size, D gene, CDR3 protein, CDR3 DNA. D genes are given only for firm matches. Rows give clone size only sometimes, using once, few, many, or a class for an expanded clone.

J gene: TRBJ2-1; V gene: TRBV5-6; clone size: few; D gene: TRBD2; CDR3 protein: CASSPGTSGDRRNYNEQFF; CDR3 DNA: TGTGCCAGCAGCCCCGGGACTAGCGGGGACCGACGGAATTACAATGAGCAGTTCTTC
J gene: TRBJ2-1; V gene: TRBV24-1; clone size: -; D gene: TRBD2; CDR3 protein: CATATMVAGGNEQFF; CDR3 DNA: TGTGCCACCGCGACGATGGTAGCGGGGGGTAATGAGCAGTTCTTC
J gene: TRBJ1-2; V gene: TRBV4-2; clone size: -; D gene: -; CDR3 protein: CASSQDLTAYGYTF; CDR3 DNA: TGTGCCAGCAGCCAAGATCTGACGGCCTATGGCTACACCTTC
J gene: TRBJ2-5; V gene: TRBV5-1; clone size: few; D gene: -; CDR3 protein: CASSLSRGRGETQYF; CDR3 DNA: TGCGCCAGCAGCTTGTCCAGGGGTCGGGGAGAGACCCAGTACTTC
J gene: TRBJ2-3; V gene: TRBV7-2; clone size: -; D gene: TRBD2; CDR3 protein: CASSFPSVRRGGRAQYF; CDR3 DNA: TGTGCCAGCAGCTTTCCGTCGGTGCGGCGGGGGGGTAGGGCGCAGTATTTT
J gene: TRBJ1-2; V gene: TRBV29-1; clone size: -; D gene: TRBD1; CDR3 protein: CSAGQELGGYTF; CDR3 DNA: TGCAGCGCCGGACAGGAACTAGGTGGCTACACCTTC
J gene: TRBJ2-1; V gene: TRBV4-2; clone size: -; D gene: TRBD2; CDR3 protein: CASSQAGGTSWAGYNEQFF; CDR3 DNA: TGTGCCAGCAGCCAAGCGGGAGGGACTAGCTGGGCGGGTTACAATGAGCAGTTCTTC
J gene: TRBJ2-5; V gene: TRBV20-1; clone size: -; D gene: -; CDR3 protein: CSRRRRARGETQYF; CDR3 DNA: TGCAGTCGACGTAGGCGAGCGAGAGGCGAGACCCAGTACTTC
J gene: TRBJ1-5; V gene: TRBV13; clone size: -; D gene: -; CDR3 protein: CASSLGRDGQPQHF; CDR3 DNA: TGTGCCAGCAGCTTAGGCAGGGATGGTCAGCCCCAGCATTTT
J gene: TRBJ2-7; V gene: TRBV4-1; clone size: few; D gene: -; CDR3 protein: CASSQDARGGLSYEQYF; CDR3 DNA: TGCGCCAGCAGCCAAGATGCGAGGGGGGGGCTTTCCTACGAGCAGTACTTC
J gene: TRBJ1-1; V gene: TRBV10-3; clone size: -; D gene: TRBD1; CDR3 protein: CAISSASGGTTEAFF; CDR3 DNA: TGTGCCATCAGTTCTGCTTCAGGGGGCACGACTGAAGCTTTCTTT
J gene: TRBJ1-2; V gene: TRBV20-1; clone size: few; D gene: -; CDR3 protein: CSARDSKGYGYGYTF; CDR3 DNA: TGCAGTGCTAGAGATAGCAAAGGATACGGCTATGGCTACACCTTC
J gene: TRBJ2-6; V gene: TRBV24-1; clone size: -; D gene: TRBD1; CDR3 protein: CATSDGLGTGDSSGANVLTF; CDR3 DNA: TGTGCCACCAGTGATGGCTTAGGGACAGGGGACAGCTCTGGGGCCAACGTCCTGACTTTC
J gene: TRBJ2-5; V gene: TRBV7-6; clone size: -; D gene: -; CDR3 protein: CASSAIGLGRETQYF; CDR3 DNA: TGTGCCAGCAGCGCTATTGGATTAGGGCGCGAGACCCAGTACTTC
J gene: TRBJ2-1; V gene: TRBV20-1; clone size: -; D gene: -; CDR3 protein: CSARDLHLSYNEQFF; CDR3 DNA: TGCAGTGCTAGAGATCTTCACCTCTCCTACAATGAGCAGTTCTTC
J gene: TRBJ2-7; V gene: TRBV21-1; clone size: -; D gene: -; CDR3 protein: CASSNLRQESYEQYF; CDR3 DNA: TGTGCCAGCAGCAACCTAAGACAGGAGTCCTACGAGCAGTACTTC
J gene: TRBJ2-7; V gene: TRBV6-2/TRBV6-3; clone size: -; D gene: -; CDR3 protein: CASSYGRGITYEQYF; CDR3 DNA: TGTGCCAGCAGCTACGGAAGAGGGATAACCTACGAGCAGTACTTC
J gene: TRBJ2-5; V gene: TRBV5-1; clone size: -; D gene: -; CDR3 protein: CAGSFMGTQETQYF; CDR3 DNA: TGCGCCGGCAGCTTTATGGGCACACAAGAGACCCAGTACTTC
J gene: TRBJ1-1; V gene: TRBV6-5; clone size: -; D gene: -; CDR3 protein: CASSYGRETTEAFF; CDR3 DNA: TGTGCCAGCAGTTACGGCAGGGAGACCACTGAAGCTTTCTTT
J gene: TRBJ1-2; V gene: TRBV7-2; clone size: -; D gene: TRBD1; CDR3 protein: CASSLQRTGRGYTF; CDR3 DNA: TGTGCCAGCAGCTTACAAAGGACAGGGAGAGGCTACACCTTC
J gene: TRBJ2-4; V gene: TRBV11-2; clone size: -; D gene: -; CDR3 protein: CASSYRDGLLAKNIQYF; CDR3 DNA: TGTGCCAGCAGCTATAGGGACGGATTATTAGCCAAAAACATTCAGTACTTC
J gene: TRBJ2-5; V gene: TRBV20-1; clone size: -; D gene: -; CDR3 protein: CSAQIWASRETQYF; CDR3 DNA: TGCAGTGCTCAGATCTGGGCCTCGCGGGAGACCCAGTACTTC
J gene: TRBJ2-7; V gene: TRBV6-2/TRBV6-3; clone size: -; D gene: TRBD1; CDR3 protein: CASSYSWTGLRSYEQYF; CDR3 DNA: TGTGCCAGCAGTTACTCTTGGACAGGTCTACGGTCCTACGAGCAGTACTTC
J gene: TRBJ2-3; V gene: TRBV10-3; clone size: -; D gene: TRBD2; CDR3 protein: CANSEVGAGASTDTQYF; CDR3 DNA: TGTGCCAACAGTGAAGTAGGAGCGGGGGCCAGCACAGATACGCAGTATTTT
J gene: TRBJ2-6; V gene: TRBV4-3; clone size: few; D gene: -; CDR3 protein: CASSQGYGGSGANVLTF; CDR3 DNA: TGCGCCAGCAGCCAAGGTTATGGGGGTTCTGGGGCCAACGTCCTGACTTTC
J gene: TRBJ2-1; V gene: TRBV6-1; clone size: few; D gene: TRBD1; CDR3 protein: CASSPEQGHEQFF; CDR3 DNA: TGTGCCAGCAGTCCCGAACAGGGGCATGAGCAGTTCTTC
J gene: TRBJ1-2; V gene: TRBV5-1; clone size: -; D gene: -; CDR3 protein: CASSLWLSKPGPWAYGYTF; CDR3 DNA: TGCGCCAGCAGCTTGTGGCTGTCCAAACCGGGACCCTGGGCGTATGGCTACACCTTC
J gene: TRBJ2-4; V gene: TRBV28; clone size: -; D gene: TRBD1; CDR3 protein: CASSEDRGYDKNIQYF; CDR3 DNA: TGTGCCAGCAGTGAAGACAGGGGGTACGACAAAAACATTCAGTACTTC
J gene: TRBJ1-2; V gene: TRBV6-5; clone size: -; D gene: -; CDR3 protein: CASSYSAREYYYGYTF; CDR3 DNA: TGTGCCAGCAGTTACTCGGCCAGGGAGTATTACTATGGCTACACCTTC
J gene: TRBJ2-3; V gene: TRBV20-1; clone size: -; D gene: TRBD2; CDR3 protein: CSARDRLAGGLSTDTQYF; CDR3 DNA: TGCAGTGCTAGAGATCGACTAGCGGGGGGCCTAAGCACAGATACGCAGTATTTT
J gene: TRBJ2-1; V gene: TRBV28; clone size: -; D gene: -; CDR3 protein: CASTARENEQFF; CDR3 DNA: TGTGCCAGCACGGCCAGGGAAAATGAGCAGTTCTTC
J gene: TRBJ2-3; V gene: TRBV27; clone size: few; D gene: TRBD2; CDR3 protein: CASSWTSGGASDTQYF; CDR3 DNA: TGTGCCAGCAGTTGGACTAGCGGGGGGGCCTCAGATACGCAGTATTTT
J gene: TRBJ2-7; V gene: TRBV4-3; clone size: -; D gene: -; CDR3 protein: CASSQDRGSVDEQYF; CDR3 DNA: TGCGCCAGCAGCCAAGACAGGGGTTCCGTCGACGAGCAGTACTTC
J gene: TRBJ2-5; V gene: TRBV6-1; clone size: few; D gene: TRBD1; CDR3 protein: CASSSGQGKRRSETQYF; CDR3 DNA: TGTGCCAGCAGCTCCGGACAGGGCAAACGTCGGTCAGAGACCCAGTACTTC
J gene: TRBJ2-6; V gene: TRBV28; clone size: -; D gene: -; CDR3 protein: CASSALTVSGANVLTF; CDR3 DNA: TGTGCCAGCAGCGCCCTTACGGTCTCTGGGGCCAACGTCCTGACTTTC
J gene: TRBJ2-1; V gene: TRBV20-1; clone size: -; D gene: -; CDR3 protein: CSARVIAGTGNEQFF; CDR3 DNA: TGCAGTGCTAGAGTCATAGCGGGGACAGGGAATGAGCAGTTCTTC
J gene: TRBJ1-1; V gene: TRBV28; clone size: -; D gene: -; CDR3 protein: CASNDAMRTFEAFF; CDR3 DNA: TGTGCCAGCAACGACGCTATGAGGACCTTTGAAGCTTTCTTT
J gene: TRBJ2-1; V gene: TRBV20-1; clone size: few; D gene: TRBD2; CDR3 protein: CSANDVARGAYNEQFF; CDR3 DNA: TGCAGTGCTAACGATGTGGCGCGGGGGGCCTACAATGAGCAGTTCTTC
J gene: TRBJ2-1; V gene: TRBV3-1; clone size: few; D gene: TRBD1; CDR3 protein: CASSDRVQEQFF; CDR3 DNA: TGTGCCAGCAGCGACAGGGTACAAGAGCAGTTCTTC
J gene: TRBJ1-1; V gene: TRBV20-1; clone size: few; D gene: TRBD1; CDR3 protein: CSARDIWGQVQEAFF; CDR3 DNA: TGCAGTGCTAGAGATATTTGGGGACAGGTACAAGAAGCTTTCTTT
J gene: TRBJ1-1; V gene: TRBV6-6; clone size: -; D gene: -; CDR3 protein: CASWRGLQGQRTEAFF; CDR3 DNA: TGTGCCAGCTGGAGGGGACTACAAGGTCAGAGAACTGAAGCTTTCTTT